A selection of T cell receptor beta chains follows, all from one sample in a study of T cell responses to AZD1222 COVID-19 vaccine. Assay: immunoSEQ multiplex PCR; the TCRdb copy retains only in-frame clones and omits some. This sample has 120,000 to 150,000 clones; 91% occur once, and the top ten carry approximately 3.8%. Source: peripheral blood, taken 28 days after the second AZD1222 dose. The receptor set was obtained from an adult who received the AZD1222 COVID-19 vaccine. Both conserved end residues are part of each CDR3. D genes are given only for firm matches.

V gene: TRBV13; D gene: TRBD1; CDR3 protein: CASSSNGQGVETQYF
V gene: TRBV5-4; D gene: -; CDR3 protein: CASSPETSGVREQYF
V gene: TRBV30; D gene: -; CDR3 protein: CAWSVEVGEVAFF
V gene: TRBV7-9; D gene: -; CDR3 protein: CASSARRPSNTGELFF
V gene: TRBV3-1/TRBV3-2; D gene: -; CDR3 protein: CASSPFKGRGVAYEQYF
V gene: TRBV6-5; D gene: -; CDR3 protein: CASRRSDRSQETQYF
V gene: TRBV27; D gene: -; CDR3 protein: CASRSLGELQPQHF
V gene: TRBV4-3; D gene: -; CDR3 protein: CASSPGLPIYEQYF
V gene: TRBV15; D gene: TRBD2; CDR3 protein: CATSRDLAVSGELFF
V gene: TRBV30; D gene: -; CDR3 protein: CAWSLRGKGYEQYF
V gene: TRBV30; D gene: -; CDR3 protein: CAWARVNDEQYF
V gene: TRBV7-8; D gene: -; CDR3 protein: CASSPTRGYGYTF
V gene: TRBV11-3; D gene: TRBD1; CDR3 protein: CASSLVGGQGRTEAFF
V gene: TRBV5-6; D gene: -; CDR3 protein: CASSLYDRGYYGYTF
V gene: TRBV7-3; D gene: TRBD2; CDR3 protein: CASSLGSSGGTDTQYF
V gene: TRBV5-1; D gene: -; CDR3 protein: CASSLAPGNYGYTF
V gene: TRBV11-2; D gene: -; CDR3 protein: CASSFAGRGNTIYF
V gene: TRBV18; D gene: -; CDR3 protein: CASSPEFPARELFF
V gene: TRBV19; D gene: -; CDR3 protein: CASRPAVLDGYTF
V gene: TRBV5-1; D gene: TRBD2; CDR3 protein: CASSPSGRALVHEQFF
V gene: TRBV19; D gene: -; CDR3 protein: CASSIRLMNTEAFF
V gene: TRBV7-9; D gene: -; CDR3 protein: CASSRSYWVNGFKNTEAFF
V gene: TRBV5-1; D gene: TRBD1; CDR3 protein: CASSRVGQGAEAFF
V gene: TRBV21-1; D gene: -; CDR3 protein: CASSIGGGEQYF
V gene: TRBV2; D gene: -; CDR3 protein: CASSGSYNEQFF
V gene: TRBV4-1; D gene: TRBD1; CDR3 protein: CASSQGTGLISGNTIYF
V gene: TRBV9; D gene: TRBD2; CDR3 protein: CASSVGTSGSGGNEQFF
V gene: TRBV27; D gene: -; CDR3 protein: CASSGGASSYNSPLHF
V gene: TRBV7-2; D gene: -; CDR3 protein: CASSLDAAGYTF
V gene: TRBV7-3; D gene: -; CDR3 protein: CASAVEGPFTGELFF
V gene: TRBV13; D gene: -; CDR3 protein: CASSSTDQPQHF
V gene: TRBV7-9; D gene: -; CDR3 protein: CASSPFRVNTEAFF
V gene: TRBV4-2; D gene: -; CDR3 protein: CASQESTGSTREQYF
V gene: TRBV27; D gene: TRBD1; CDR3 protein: CASSYNRGGDEKLFF
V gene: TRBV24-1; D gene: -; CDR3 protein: CATSDLDYGYTF
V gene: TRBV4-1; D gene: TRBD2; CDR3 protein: CASSRGLDYEQYF
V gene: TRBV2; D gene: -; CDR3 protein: CASSETGSYGYTF
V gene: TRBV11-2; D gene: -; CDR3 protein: CASSLVHGALTENYGYTF
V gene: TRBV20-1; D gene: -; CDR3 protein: CSASITVQETQYF
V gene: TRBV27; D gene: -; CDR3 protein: CASSPTLGNEQFF
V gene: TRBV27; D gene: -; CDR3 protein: CASSLMAGTPDTQYF
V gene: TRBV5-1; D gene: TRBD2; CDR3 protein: CASSRTSGRVTGELFF
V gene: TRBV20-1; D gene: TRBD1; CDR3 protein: CSASRTGTITGNTIYF
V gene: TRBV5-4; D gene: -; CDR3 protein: CASRPRQNTEAFF
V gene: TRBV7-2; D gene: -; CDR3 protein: CASSLVAPRDTEAFF
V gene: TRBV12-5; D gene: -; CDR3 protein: CASGSPGRTEAFF
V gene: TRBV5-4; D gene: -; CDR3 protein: CASSLGPTATEQFF
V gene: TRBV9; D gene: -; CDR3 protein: CASSAKDYSLSHNEQFF
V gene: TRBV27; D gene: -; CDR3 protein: CASSRNSDNEQFF
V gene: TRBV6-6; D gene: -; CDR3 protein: CASSATVVGGYTF
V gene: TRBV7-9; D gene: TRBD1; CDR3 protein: CASSIQGGAFGNTIYF
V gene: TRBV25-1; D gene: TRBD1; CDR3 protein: CASSATGAGNTIYF
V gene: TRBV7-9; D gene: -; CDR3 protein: CASSTKGDLSYNEQFF
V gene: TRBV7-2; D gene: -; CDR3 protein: CASSLVRLADAKNIQYF
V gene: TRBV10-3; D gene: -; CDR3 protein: CAISEYEGPNQPQHF
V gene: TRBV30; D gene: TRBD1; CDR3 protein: CAWSVGTGSNVLTF
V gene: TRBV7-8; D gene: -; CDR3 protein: CASSFQETQYF